The entry that follows covers one T cell receptor beta chain sequence. TCRdb's copy holds only in-frame clones and misses some; the assay was immunoSEQ multiplex PCR. The repertoire consists of roughly 270,000 clones, with 85% occurring once and the leading ten covering roughly 2.6%. The V and J ends lost 4 bases and 6 bases, in that order; junction bases with no gene match: 6. This CDR3 region has 15 residues. This sample is drawn from a study of blood T cell repertoires in COVID-19. Recruitment covered about two dozen US areas and drew participants whose ages spanned 18 to 89 years. Donors were grouped by their self-reported clinical history. What the recovered Cohort 3 donors had was two negative PCRs, clearance, or symptom resolution.

The V gene is TRBV23-1, the J gene TRBJ1-6; 7 bases align to TRBD1. TRBV23-1 is labeled an ORF, and its function is uncertain. This receptor was obtained from a woman in her fifties or sixties who had recovered from COVID-19. The sample comprised PBMCs or T cells enriched from blood (not recorded which). The CDR3 protein is CASSPTGTCNSPLHF. CDR3 nucleotide sequence: TGCGCCAGCAGTCCGACAGGGACTTGTAATTCACCCCTCCACTTT.